These T cell receptor beta chains were read from a single sample in a study of cytomegalovirus exposure and HLA in healthy donors. This table comes from immunoSEQ multiplex PCR, and its TCRdb copy is limited to in-frame clones, with some not included. The sample has about 64,000 clones, roughly 65% seen once. Sequences were obtained from PBMCs. Every receptor here comes from a male donor in good health and CMV-seropositive. CDR3s leave out the opening cysteine and the closing phenylalanine or tryptophan.

v_gene	j_gene	CDR3aa
TRBV5-1	TRBJ2-7	ASSWTGLASYEQY
TRBV10-1	TRBJ1-1	ASSDRAGTEAF
TRBV9	TRBJ2-3	ASREGLAGTDTQY
TRBV25-1	TRBJ1-1	ASSELTFGYTEAF
TRBV15	TRBJ1-5	ATSAGRGGNQPQH
TRBV2	TRBJ2-3	ASSGDRLGADTQY
TRBV18	TRBJ2-1	ASSPPQGQGYNEQF
TRBV15	TRBJ2-7	ATSRDQSVLLYEQY
TRBV5-1	TRBJ1-2	ASSLAGPANYGYT
TRBV6-6	TRBJ2-2	ASSRGQSDTGELF
TRBV19	TRBJ2-7	ASSPDLRGQKD
TRBV4-1	TRBJ1-2	ASSQEEGRYGYT
TRBV7-6	TRBJ1-5	ASSLDNNQPQH
TRBV19	TRBJ1-1	ASSIGTGNTEAF
TRBV6-5	TRBJ2-7	ASSYQQGGAYEQY
TRBV30	TRBJ2-6	AWRTSGANVLT
TRBV10-3	TRBJ2-5	AISSGTSGAFSGETQY
TRBV5-1	TRBJ1-1	ASSKTEYTEAF
TRBV6-6	TRBJ2-5	ATQRGHSQETQY
TRBV6-5	TRBJ1-1	ASSYPGVTEAF
TRBV6-6	TRBJ1-6	ASSLVSGDNSPLH
TRBV29-1	TRBJ1-2	SVETGRAYGYT
TRBV6-6	TRBJ1-2	ASSIQGSYGYT
TRBV4-3	TRBJ1-3	ASSRNPGQGFGNTIY
TRBV7-8	TRBJ2-7	ASSPQGQGLYEQY
TRBV5-1	TRBJ1-6	ASSLGGLQNSPLH
TRBV7-9	TRBJ1-1	ASSPRGGTEAF
TRBV13	TRBJ1-1	ASSTRGGLGAF
TRBV27	TRBJ1-5	ASSLMTGDQPQH
TRBV15	TRBJ1-2	ATSRDQRLPYGYT
TRBV7-2	TRBJ1-3	ASSLMGVGSGNTIY
TRBV30	TRBJ2-5	AWSVSAVGTQY
TRBV7-6	TRBJ1-3	ASSLRGSGNTIY
TRBV6-5	TRBJ1-4	ASSSTGDEKLF
TRBV18	TRBJ2-3	ASSPAGGTTDTQY
TRBV9	TRBJ1-1	ASSVGTGVLNTEAF
TRBV4-2	TRBJ2-5	ASGSLAGGFQETQY
TRBV7-2	TRBJ2-1	ASAWAVEQF
TRBV7-2	TRBJ2-3	ASSSGLPSTDTQY
TRBV18	TRBJ2-5	ASSPQNFRQGAVKETQY
TRBV7-2	TRBJ1-5	ASSSPGSGSQPQH
TRBV6-1	TRBJ2-7	ASSELAGAYEQY
TRBV4-1	TRBJ1-4	ASSLGWTGASEKLF
TRBV4-3	TRBJ1-6	ASSQDRDRNLRPLH
TRBV6-1	TRBJ2-1	ASSEAPPTAHNEQF
TRBV5-6	TRBJ1-2	ASSLNRGHGYT
TRBV2	TRBJ2-7	ATGGKSYEQY
TRBV5-4	TRBJ2-7	ASSSSRGDEQY
TRBV9	TRBJ1-5	ASSVSGVANQPQH
TRBV7-2	TRBJ1-5	ASSLAPGGSGNQPQH
TRBV9	TRBJ2-1	ASSPLGAAYYNEQF
TRBV21-1	TRBJ1-5	ASSVGGRGYQPQH
TRBV4-3	TRBJ2-3	ASSQAIVGGGPSTDTQY
TRBV7-9	TRBJ2-7	ASSPPQGPLYEQY
TRBV19	TRBJ1-1	ASSIQGRATEAF
TRBV29-1	TRBJ2-2	SVEGAGTGELF
TRBV5-1	TRBJ2-3	ASSFPRHSGRAVVDTQY